The clone carrying this T cell receptor (beta chain) is judged medium-sized. This sample was included in a study of metastatic and nonmetastatic thyroid tumors. V was clipped by 7 bases and J by 2 bases; unmatched bases: 11. The CDR3 loop spans 17 amino acids. TCRdb ran MiXCR on the PCR reads. The sample yields about 12,000 clones, approximately 23% seen once. Patients were all untreated before their thyroid surgery. The receptor was isolated from a female donor with papillary thyroid cancer or a benign thyroid nodule (not recorded which). Some clones in this sample may be carry-over from other donors' samples. Sequencing was performed on adjacent normal tissue. V usage is TRBV12-3 or TRBV12-4 and J usage is TRBJ2-2; TRBD2 matches 9 bases. CDR3 DNA sequence: TGTGCCAGCAATCTTATCGCTAGCGGGGCTAACACCGGGGAGCTGTTTTTT. Encoded protein: CASNLIASGANTGELFF.